This is a list of T cell receptor beta chains from one sample in a study of Tregs in tolerant kidney transplant recipients. The method was immunoSEQ multiplex PCR; TCRdb's version includes in-frame clones alone and lacks a portion of them. The sample carries 84,000 or so clones, approximately 93% recorded once. Source: CD4+ T cells from blood (PBMCs), taken 12 months after the transplant. All receptors derive from a human patient who received a combined kidney and bone marrow transplant. Some T cells may be supplied by the graft donor. Both conserved end residues are part of each CDR3. Size is stated for part of the rows, as once, few or many counts, or as a class when the clone is expanded.

len: 21; abundance: .; j_gene: TRBJ2-7; v_gene: TRBV6-1; CDR3aa: CASSEGTGVIAVAQSSYEQYF
len: 15; abundance: once; j_gene: TRBJ2-7; v_gene: TRBV11-2; CDR3aa: CASSLGGGTYWEQYF
len: 15; abundance: .; j_gene: TRBJ2-7; v_gene: TRBV15; CDR3aa: CATSSPDRSRYEQYF
len: 14; abundance: .; j_gene: TRBJ2-3; v_gene: TRBV5-1; CDR3aa: CASRTSGVTDTQYF
len: 16; abundance: .; j_gene: TRBJ2-7; v_gene: TRBV5-8; CDR3aa: CASSLGLAGGWHEQYF
len: 14; abundance: .; j_gene: TRBJ1-5; v_gene: TRBV4-1; CDR3aa: CASSQLQGDQPQHF
len: 15; abundance: .; j_gene: TRBJ2-1; v_gene: TRBV19; CDR3aa: CASSIGDRALDEQFF
len: 16; abundance: .; j_gene: TRBJ1-6; v_gene: TRBV4-3; CDR3aa: CASSQDTGGFTPPLHF
len: 14; abundance: .; j_gene: TRBJ1-2; v_gene: TRBV4-2; CDR3aa: CASSQDRGVDGYTF
len: 12; abundance: .; j_gene: TRBJ2-5; v_gene: TRBV2; CDR3aa: CASSVTAETQYF
len: 15; abundance: .; j_gene: TRBJ2-2; v_gene: TRBV7-9; CDR3aa: CASSHPGKGSGELFF
len: 18; abundance: .; j_gene: TRBJ2-1; v_gene: TRBV18; CDR3aa: CASSPSSRGSSSYNEQFF
len: 16; abundance: .; j_gene: TRBJ2-7; v_gene: TRBV11-1; CDR3aa: CASSLGPQRYLYEQYF
len: 15; abundance: once; j_gene: TRBJ1-6; v_gene: TRBV15; CDR3aa: CATSRVGHHNSPLHF
len: 16; abundance: .; j_gene: TRBJ2-2; v_gene: TRBV7-9; CDR3aa: CASSLGAGLDTGELFF
len: 16; abundance: .; j_gene: TRBJ2-1; v_gene: TRBV6-6; CDR3aa: CASSYGGGRAGNEQFF
len: 13; abundance: .; j_gene: TRBJ2-1; v_gene: TRBV7-6; CDR3aa: CASSLGIYNEQFF
len: 14; abundance: .; j_gene: TRBJ1-5; v_gene: TRBV7-2; CDR3aa: CASSLSNSNQPQHF
len: 13; abundance: .; j_gene: TRBJ2-3; v_gene: TRBV7-3; CDR3aa: CASSPSWQDTQYF
len: 15; abundance: .; j_gene: TRBJ1-3; v_gene: TRBV11-2; CDR3aa: CASSFRGARGNTIYF
len: 15; abundance: .; j_gene: TRBJ1-1; v_gene: TRBV5-4; CDR3aa: CASSLGRFRTDEAFF
len: 13; abundance: .; j_gene: TRBJ1-3; v_gene: TRBV6-5; CDR3aa: CASSPPGRNTIYF
len: 16; abundance: .; j_gene: TRBJ2-2; v_gene: TRBV19; CDR3aa: CASKTSGSRYTGELFF
len: 15; abundance: .; j_gene: TRBJ1-1; v_gene: TRBV9; CDR3aa: CASSRSPGQDTEAFF
len: 19; abundance: .; j_gene: TRBJ1-5; v_gene: TRBV4-2; CDR3aa: CASSPRGGPEVDGNQPQHF
len: 14; abundance: .; j_gene: TRBJ1-3; v_gene: TRBV19; CDR3aa: CASSGTRSGNTIYF
len: 15; abundance: .; j_gene: TRBJ1-2; v_gene: TRBV4-1; CDR3aa: CASSQVLQGVGGYTF
len: 16; abundance: .; j_gene: TRBJ2-7; v_gene: TRBV7-6; CDR3aa: CASSPLGRAHSYEQYF
len: 17; abundance: .; j_gene: TRBJ2-2; v_gene: TRBV11-2; CDR3aa: CASSPIGLAGNTGELFF
len: 13; abundance: .; j_gene: TRBJ2-7; v_gene: TRBV6-4; CDR3aa: CASSDLVAHGQYF
len: 15; abundance: .; j_gene: TRBJ1-6; v_gene: TRBV19; CDR3aa: CASMAPGHSNSPLHF
len: 18; abundance: .; j_gene: TRBJ2-6; v_gene: TRBV19; CDR3aa: CASSSSRQGSSGANVLTF
len: 13; abundance: .; j_gene: TRBJ1-2; v_gene: TRBV19; CDR3aa: CASNIGLTYGYTF
len: 15; abundance: few; j_gene: TRBJ2-1; v_gene: TRBV10-3; CDR3aa: CAISGNRGADNEQFF
len: 18; abundance: .; j_gene: TRBJ1-1; v_gene: TRBV12-5; CDR3aa: CASGLTRWDRGGNTEAFF
len: 13; abundance: .; j_gene: TRBJ2-5; v_gene: TRBV5-1; CDR3aa: CASTTGGGETQYF
len: 13; abundance: .; j_gene: TRBJ1-2; v_gene: TRBV14; CDR3aa: CASSLGENYGYTF
len: 15; abundance: .; j_gene: TRBJ1-4; v_gene: TRBV5-6; CDR3aa: CASSFRGQGNEKLFF
len: 13; abundance: .; j_gene: TRBJ1-1; v_gene: TRBV19; CDR3aa: CASSVRQGIVAFF
len: 15; abundance: .; j_gene: TRBJ2-3; v_gene: TRBV7-7; CDR3aa: CASSLGSGVPDTQYF
len: 18; abundance: .; j_gene: TRBJ1-5; v_gene: TRBV19; CDR3aa: CASSIGRQLLGRNQPQHF
len: 17; abundance: .; j_gene: TRBJ2-1; v_gene: TRBV7-9; CDR3aa: CASSLARDGGSPNEQFF
len: 13; abundance: .; j_gene: TRBJ1-1; v_gene: TRBV7-3; CDR3aa: CASSSTYGTEAFF
len: 15; abundance: .; j_gene: TRBJ2-5; v_gene: TRBV6-5; CDR3aa: CASRKRGLVIETQYF
len: 14; abundance: .; j_gene: TRBJ2-2; v_gene: TRBV10-2; CDR3aa: CASRPTSNTGELFF
len: 15; abundance: .; j_gene: TRBJ1-4; v_gene: TRBV2; CDR3aa: CASRRGWGINEKLFF
len: 15; abundance: .; j_gene: TRBJ2-5; v_gene: TRBV4-1; CDR3aa: CASSQDDREWETQYF
len: 14; abundance: .; j_gene: TRBJ1-2; v_gene: TRBV5-1; CDR3aa: CASSLETPNYGYTF
len: 16; abundance: .; j_gene: TRBJ2-7; v_gene: TRBV2; CDR3aa: CASSEAPGQSSYEQYF
len: 14; abundance: .; j_gene: TRBJ2-3; v_gene: TRBV19; CDR3aa: CASSTSGSGDTQYF
len: 14; abundance: .; j_gene: TRBJ2-1; v_gene: TRBV30; CDR3aa: CAWRTSGSGYEQFF
len: 14; abundance: .; j_gene: TRBJ2-5; v_gene: TRBV25-1; CDR3aa: CATGDRGKVETQYF
len: 14; abundance: .; j_gene: TRBJ2-3; v_gene: TRBV5-1; CDR3aa: CASSLQVFTDTQYF
len: 14; abundance: .; j_gene: TRBJ2-5; v_gene: TRBV5-4; CDR3aa: CASSGGLWGETQYF
len: 16; abundance: .; j_gene: TRBJ2-3; v_gene: TRBV10-3; CDR3aa: CAISDKTGGPRDTQYF
len: 12; abundance: .; j_gene: TRBJ2-7; v_gene: TRBV4-2; CDR3aa: CASSQDRGEQYF
len: 13; abundance: once; j_gene: TRBJ1-2; v_gene: TRBV5-6; CDR3aa: CASSFYRGYGYTF
len: 15; abundance: .; j_gene: TRBJ2-5; v_gene: TRBV6-5; CDR3aa: CASSQGLAAQETQYF